Following are 13 T cell receptor beta chains from one sample sequenced in a study of CD4 T cells in relation to SARS-CoV-2 and coronaviruses. TCRdb keeps only in-frame clones here, not all; method: immunoSEQ multiplex PCR. The sample carries roughly 29,000 clones, over 60% recorded once. CD4+ T cells from unexposed donors were obtained before the COVID-19 pandemic (2011-2018). The cells were cultured for over eight days before CD4+ T cells were isolated. Antigen specificity for these receptors is unknown. Sample: CD4+ T cells from PBMCs, cultured in vitro. The receptors were sampled from a human donor in good health.

The chain recombines TRBV7-2 with TRBJ2-7; tentative D call: TRBD1 (5 bases). The germline V gene has CDR1 SGHTA and CDR2 FQGNSA. The germline V and J ends were trimmed by 5 bases and 5 bases, with 19 bases remaining between them. The CDR3 is 15 residues long. Here the CDR3 DNA reads TGTGCCAGCAGCCCCACCCAGGGATTGGTCAACGAGCAGTACTTC. Protein: CASSPTQGLVNEQYF.

The chain recombines TRBV12-5 with TRBJ2-3, with D perhaps TRBD2 (6 bases). The V end lost 8 bases, the J end lost 0 bases, and 24 bases lay between the germline ends. This CDR3 region has 18 residues. Germline CDR1 is LGHNT and CDR2 is FRNRAP. In DNA, the CDR3 is TGTGCTAGTTCCACCCCCGAGATGCATGGGGGGAGCACAGATACGCAGTATTTT. Amino acids: CASSTPEMHGGSTDTQYF.

V gene TRBV7-9 combines with J gene TRBJ2-7; D possibly uses TRBD1 or TRBD2 (5 bases each). Germline V gives CDR1 SEHNR, CDR2 FQNEAQ (reference sequence). The CDR3 length is 15 residues. V was clipped by 6 bases and J by 1 base, with 16 bases between them. The CDR3 is CASSMGWGMSYEQYF. CDR3 nucleotide sequence: TGTGCCAGCAGTATGGGTTGGGGGATGTCCTACGAGCAGTACTTC.

The V gene is TRBV9, the J gene TRBJ2-3; 8 bases map to TRBD2. The V gene's germline CDR1 is SGDLS and CDR2 YYNGEE. V gave up 1 base and J gave up 0 bases; unmatched junction bases: 4. The CDR3 contains 16 residues. The CDR3 DNA is TGTGCCAGCAGCGTAAACCCTAGCGGGAGCACAGATACGCAGTATTTT. This gives the protein CASSVNPSGSTDTQYF.

Here the CDR3 reads CASSPQTSGGTQYF. CDR3 nucleotide sequence: TGTGCCAGTAGTCCGCAAACCTCTGGGGGGACCCAGTACTTC. The chain combines TRBV19 with TRBJ2-5; D may correspond to TRBD1 or TRBD2 (5 bases each). The germline V gene encodes CDR1 LNHDA and CDR2 SQIVND (reference sequence). The V end was cut by 5 bases, the J end by 7 bases, with 17 bases between. The CDR3 totals 14 residues.

The rearrangement links TRBV6-2 or TRBV6-3 to TRBJ1-1, with a possible D match to TRBD1 (5 bases). The V end lost 6 bases, the J end lost 0 bases, and 14 bases lay between the germline ends. CDR1 and CDR2 from the germline V gene are MNHEY and SVGEGT. This CDR3 contains 15 residues. The CDR3: CASSPRDPLNTEAFF. CDR3 in DNA: TGTGCCAGCAGCCCCCGGGACCCCTTGAACACTGAAGCTTTCTTT.

The chain has TRBV5-5 and TRBJ2-2; D remains unclear. V gave up 5 bases and J gave up 7 bases, with 18 bases separating them. The length of the CDR3 is 15 residues. The germline CDR1 and CDR2 sequences are SGHKS and YYEKEE (reference sequence). DNA of the CDR3: TGTGCCAGCAGTCCGACCCCAGACGACGTCGGGGAGCTGTTTTTT. Protein sequence: CASSPTPDDVGELFF.

The chain's CDR3 is CASSSRRGTNQPQHF. DNA for the CDR3: TGTGCCAGCAGTTCCCGGCGGGGTACTAATCAGCCCCAGCATTTT. The chain links TRBV6-2 or TRBV6-3 to TRBJ1-5; D gene ambiguous. Trimming stripped 4 bases from V and 4 bases from J, with 14 bases between. Germline V gene sequence: CDR1 MNHEY, CDR2 SVGEGT. The CDR3 covers 15 residues.

Only a few counts were recorded for this clone. The V and J genes are TRBV28 and TRBJ1-1; no clear D. CDR1 is MDHEN, CDR2 SYDVKM, per germline. V lost 7 bases and J 2 bases, leaving 11 bases between the germline ends. The CDR3 length is 13 residues. CDR3 nucleotide sequence: TGTGCCAGCACCACGCCCCCAAACACTGAAGCTTTCTTT. Protein product: CASTTPPNTEAFF.

The rearrangement links TRBV4-1 to TRBJ2-7; D may be TRBD1 (5 bases). In germline, CDR1 is MGHRA, CDR2 YSYEKL. The V end was cut by 7 bases, the J end by 0 bases, with 16 bases between. The CDR3 contains 15 residues. The CDR3 loop is CASKLRQDTSYEQYF. Written as DNA, the CDR3 is TGCGCCAGCAAACTACGTCAGGACACCTCCTACGAGCAGTACTTC.

The chain uses TRBV7-2 and TRBJ1-6; no definite D call. This CDR3 is 14 amino acids long. CDR1 SGHTA and CDR2 FQGNSA come from the germline V gene. The germline V and J ends were trimmed by 7 bases and 7 bases, with 14 bases remaining between them. CDR3 region: CASTSGTSNSPLHF. The CDR3 DNA follows: TGTGCCAGCACCTCCGGCACTTCCAATTCACCCCTCCACTTT.

The V call is TRBV9, the J call TRBJ1-3; possible D gene TRBD1, 6 bases. CDR1 SGDLS and CDR2 YYNGEE come from the germline V gene. The CDR3 runs to 16 residues. Trimming removed 4 bases from V and 5 bases from J, with 19 bases in between. The CDR3: CASSPYRTVQRNTIYF. The CDR3, as DNA: TGTGCCAGCAGCCCATATAGGACAGTTCAAAGAAACACCATATATTTT.

V gene TRBV3-1 (or the pseudogene TRBV3-2) combines with J gene TRBJ2-7; D remains unclear. The CDR3 is 13 residues long. Per germline, CDR1 LGHDT and CDR2 YNNKEL (reference sequence). The ends were cut back, 0 bases at V and 3 bases at J, with 6 bases in the middle. The CDR3 DNA sequence: TGTGCCAGCAGCCAAGAGTTGATCTACGAGCAGTACTTC. Its protein product is CASSQELIYEQYF.